This T cell receptor (beta chain) originates from a study of cytomegalovirus exposure and HLA in healthy donors. Notes on the study in general: Later analysis associated a missense DCLRE1C variant with TCR beta V- and J-gene trimming.

The junction had 8 bases not matched to a gene; V was cut back by 4 bases and J by 0 bases. Per the germline V gene, CDR1 is LNHNV and CDR2 is YYDKDF (reference sequence). The CDR3 runs to 17 residues. Notes on this clone: The antigen remains unidentified.

The donors (healthy individuals) were bone marrow donors. This PCR relied on a set of 60 Vbeta primers and 13 Jbeta primers. TCRdb's copy holds only in-frame clones and misses some; the assay was immunoSEQ multiplex PCR. Of nearly 200,000 clones in the sample, 87% are singletons; the top ten hold about 1.2%. Sequencing used PBMCs. The source of this sequence is a man aged 25 to 40 in good health and CMV-seronegative. The chain carries TRBV15 and TRBJ1-3; 8 bases match TRBD1. CDR3 sequence reads: CATSTPQGALSGNTIYF. The CDR3 nucleotides are TGTGCCACCAGCACCCCCCAGGGGGCTCTCTCTGGAAACACCATATATTTT.